This T cell receptor (beta chain) was sequenced during a study of blood T cell repertoires in COVID-19. V was clipped by 1 base and J by 1 base, with 7 bases between them. The CDR3 sequence is 14 residues long. In germline, CDR1 is LGHNA, CDR2 YNFKEQ. Clones were sequenced by immunoSEQ multiplex PCR, and TCRdb holds only the in-frame ones, with some missing. The profile shows around 230,000 clones, approximately 88% of them singletons. This chain joins TRBV4-2 and TRBJ1-1, with D unresolved. This TCR was recovered from a woman aged 40 to 50 with acute COVID-19. Material for sequencing was PBMCs or T cells enriched from blood (not recorded which). This CDR3 is CASSQGLWNTEAFF. Here the CDR3 DNA reads TGTGCCAGCAGCCAAGGTCTCTGGAACACTGAAGCTTTCTTT.